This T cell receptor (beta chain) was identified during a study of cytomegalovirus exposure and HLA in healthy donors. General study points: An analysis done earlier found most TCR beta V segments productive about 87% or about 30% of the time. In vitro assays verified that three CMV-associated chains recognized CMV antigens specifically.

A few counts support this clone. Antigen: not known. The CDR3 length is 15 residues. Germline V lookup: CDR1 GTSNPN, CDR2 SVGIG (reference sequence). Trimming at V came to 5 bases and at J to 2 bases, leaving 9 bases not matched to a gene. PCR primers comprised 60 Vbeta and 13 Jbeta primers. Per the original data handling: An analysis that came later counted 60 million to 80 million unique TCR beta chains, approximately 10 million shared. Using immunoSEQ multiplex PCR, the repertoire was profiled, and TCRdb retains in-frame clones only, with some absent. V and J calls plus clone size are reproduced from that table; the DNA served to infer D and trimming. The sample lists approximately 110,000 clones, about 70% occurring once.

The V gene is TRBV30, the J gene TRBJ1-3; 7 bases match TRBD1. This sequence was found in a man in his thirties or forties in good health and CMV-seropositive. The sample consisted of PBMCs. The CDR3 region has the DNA TGTGCCTGGGGAATAGACAGGGCTACTGGAAACACCATATATTTT. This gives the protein CAWGIDRATGNTIYF.